A selection of T cell receptor beta chains follows, all from one sample in a study of blood T cell repertoires in COVID-19. The method was immunoSEQ multiplex PCR; TCRdb's version includes in-frame clones alone and lacks a portion of them. The repertoire holds about 320,000 clones, with about 85% as singletons. The sample comprised PBMCs or T cells enriched from blood (not recorded which). The receptor source for this set is a woman aged 25 to 39 who had been exposed to COVID-19. Each CDR3 is given with its conserved first and last residue. Size tells how often a clone was seen (once, few, many) or the class of an expanded clone, and some rows leave it out.

TRBJ2-5 once TRBV30 CAWTTMTSGRSETQYF
TRBJ1-2 . TRBV20-1 CSASINYGYTF
TRBJ1-1 . TRBV4-3 CASSQGGKAFF
TRBJ2-3 . TRBV7-9 CASRDAQGARGTDTQYF
TRBJ2-7 . TRBV6-5 CASRIYQGGDEQYF
TRBJ2-2 . TRBV21-1 CASSSPRAGELFF
TRBJ2-1 . TRBV6-2/TRBV6-3 CASSLGLAGGPYEQFF
TRBJ2-7 . TRBV27 CASSRSGTSGTSYEQYF
TRBJ2-1 . TRBV5-1 CASSEGQVYNEQFF
TRBJ2-3 . TRBV30 CAWSVGGDTQYF
TRBJ1-1 . TRBV2 CASSARGATEAFF
TRBJ2-7 . TRBV2 CASRDQGSGSYEQYF
TRBJ1-5 . TRBV10-3 CAISESRGDQPQHF
TRBJ2-5 . TRBV2 CASNLGTLQETQYF
TRBJ2-2 . TRBV5-1 CASSLGLAPANTGELFF
TRBJ2-4 . TRBV2 CASSDTLGAAKNIQYF